This TCR beta chain was recorded in a study of response to subunit inactivated influenza vaccine (dated by TCRdb to between 2017 and 2018). For context, the study as a whole: The study used deep quantitative T cell receptor repertoire profiling to track responses to a trivalent subunit inactivated influenza vaccine.

Overall study outcomes, separate from this receptor: The authors proposed that each seasonal influenza vaccination may bring in only a limited number of new T cells.

Inclusive of the bounding cysteine and phenylalanine, the CDR3 is 14 residues long. This entry keeps only the CDR3 DNA: 42 bases, framed from base 1. CDR1 and CDR2 (DFQATT, SNEGSKA) derive from the germline V gene (reference sequence). Here V drops 0 bases and J drops 6 bases, and the junction holds 5 bases not matched to any gene. The method was RT-PCR. TCRdb shows the sequencer as Illumina HiSeq 2500. TCRdb reprocessing: public reads trimmed at Q25 with fastp, clones called with MiXCR, in-frame beta chains kept. Rows are combined by CDR3 protein, so each entry shows the most common genes and DNA. Recorded for this sample are about 520,000 distinct CDR3 sequences; approximately 6.9% of them occurred a single time. The top ten constitute under 15% of the sample. This clonotype was found a few times. No antigen is known for it. The sample holds no much larger clone one base away, and base qualities are not on file.

The receptor comes from a man aged 50-75 years who received an inactivated influenza vaccine. Donor details come from another sample of the same person, matched by shared clones. The sequences come from PBMCs from blood, collected about 24 months after vaccination. Rearrangement joined TRBV20-1 to TRBJ2-3; the junction holds 8 bases that match TRBD2. The CDR3 region has the sequence CSARDRSGKDTQYF. The DNA reads as follows: TGCAGTGCTAGAGATCGTAGCGGGAAGGATACGCAGTATTTT.